This TCR beta chain was documented in a study of STAT3 mutations in large granular lymphocyte leukemia. Study at large: Roughly half of the longitudinally sequenced T-LGLL patients carried detectable canonical activating STAT3 mutations.

Comment on this clone: Its target is not known.

There are 17 residues in the CDR3. V was pared by 5 bases and J by 1 base, with 20 bases between. Germline V CDR1 and CDR2: SGHAT, FQNNGV. General study results and limits: In T-cell large granular lymphocyte leukemia, about half of patients showed multiple immunodominant subclonotypes.

Sequencing used immunoSEQ multiplex PCR; TCRdb keeps in-frame clones, though not all of them. The sample lists 30,000 to 35,000 clones; about 74% were seen once. The origin of this receptor is a woman aged 45-59 years with T-cell large granular lymphocyte leukemia. Some clones in this sample may be carry-over from other donors' samples. The sequenced sample consisted of peripheral blood mononuclear cells. The chain joins TRBV11-2 to TRBJ2-5, with D possibly being TRBD2 (6 bases). The CDR3 here is CASSKLVTSSPQETQYF. CDR3 nucleotides: TGTGCCAGCAGCAAACTGGTTACTAGCAGCCCCCAAGAGACCCAGTACTTC.